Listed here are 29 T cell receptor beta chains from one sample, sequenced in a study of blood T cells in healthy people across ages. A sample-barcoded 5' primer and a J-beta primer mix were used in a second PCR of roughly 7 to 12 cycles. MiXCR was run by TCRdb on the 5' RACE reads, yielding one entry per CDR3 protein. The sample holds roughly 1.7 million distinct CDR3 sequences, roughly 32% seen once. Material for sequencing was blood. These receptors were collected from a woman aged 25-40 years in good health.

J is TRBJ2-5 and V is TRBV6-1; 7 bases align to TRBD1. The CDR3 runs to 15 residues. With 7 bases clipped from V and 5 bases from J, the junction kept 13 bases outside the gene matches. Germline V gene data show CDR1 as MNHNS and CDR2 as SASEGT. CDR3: CASTITIGGRETQYF. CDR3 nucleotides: TGTGCCAGCACTATCACCATAGGGGGCAGGGAGACCCAGTACTTC.

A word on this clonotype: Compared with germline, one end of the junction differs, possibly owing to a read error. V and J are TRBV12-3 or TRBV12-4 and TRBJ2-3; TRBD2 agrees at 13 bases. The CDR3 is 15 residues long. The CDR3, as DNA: TGTGCCGGCAGTCCCACTAGCGGGGGGGCAGATGCGCAGTATTTT. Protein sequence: CAGSPTSGGADAQYF.

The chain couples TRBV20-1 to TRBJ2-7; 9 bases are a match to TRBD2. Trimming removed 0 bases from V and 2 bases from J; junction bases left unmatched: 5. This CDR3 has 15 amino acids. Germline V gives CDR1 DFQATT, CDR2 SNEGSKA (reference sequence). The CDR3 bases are TGCAGTGCTAGAGAGGTTAGCGGGGGACCCTACGAGCAGTACTTC. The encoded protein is CSAREVSGGPYEQYF.

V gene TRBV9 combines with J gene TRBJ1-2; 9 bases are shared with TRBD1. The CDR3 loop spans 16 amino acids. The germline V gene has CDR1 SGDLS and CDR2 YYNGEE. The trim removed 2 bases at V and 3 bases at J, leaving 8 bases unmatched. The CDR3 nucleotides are TGTGCCAGCAGCGTGCACAGGGGGCGTGAGGACTATGGCTACACCTTC. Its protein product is CASSVHRGREDYGYTF.

Here the CDR3 reads CASEDRGETQYF. CDR3 coding DNA: TGCGCCAGCGAGGACAGGGGAGAGACCCAGTACTTC. The rearrangement links TRBV10-2 to TRBJ2-5, with 9 bases lining up with TRBD1. Germline CDR1 and CDR2: WSHSY and SAAADI. Trimming cost V 8 bases and J 4 bases; bases outside gene matches: 2. The CDR3 has 12 amino acids.

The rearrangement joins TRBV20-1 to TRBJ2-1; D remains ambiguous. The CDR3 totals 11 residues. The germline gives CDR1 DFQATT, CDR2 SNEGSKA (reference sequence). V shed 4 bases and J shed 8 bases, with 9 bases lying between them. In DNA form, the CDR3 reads TGCAGTGCTAACCTTAAGGATGAGCAGTTCTTC. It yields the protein CSANLKDEQFF.

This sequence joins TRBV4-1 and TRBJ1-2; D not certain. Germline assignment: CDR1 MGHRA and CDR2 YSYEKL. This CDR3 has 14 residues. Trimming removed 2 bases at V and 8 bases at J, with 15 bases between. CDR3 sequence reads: CASSQPGELRGYTF. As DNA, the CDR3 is TGCGCCAGCAGCCAACCCGGGGAATTAAGGGGCTACACCTTC.

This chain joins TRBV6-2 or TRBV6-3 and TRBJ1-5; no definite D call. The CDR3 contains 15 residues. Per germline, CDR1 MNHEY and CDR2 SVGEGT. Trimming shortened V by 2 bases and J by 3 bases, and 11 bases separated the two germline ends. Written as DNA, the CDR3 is TGTGCCAGCAGTTACGGGATGGGAACCAATCAGCCCCAGCATTTT. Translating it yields CASSYGMGTNQPQHF.

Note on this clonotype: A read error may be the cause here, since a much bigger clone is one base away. CDR3 residues: CSVDLTRPYNGQFF. The CDR3 DNA reads as TGCAGCGTTGACCTGACGCGGCCCTACAATGGGCAGTTCTTC. The V gene is TRBV29-1, the J gene TRBJ2-1; D unclear. This CDR3 region has 14 residues. Germline CDR1 and CDR2: SQVTM and ANQGSEA.

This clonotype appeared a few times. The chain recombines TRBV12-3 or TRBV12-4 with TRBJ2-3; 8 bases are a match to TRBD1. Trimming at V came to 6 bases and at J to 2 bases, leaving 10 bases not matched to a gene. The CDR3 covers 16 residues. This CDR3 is CASSPGTGQITDTQYF. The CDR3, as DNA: TGTGCCAGCAGCCCCGGGACAGGACAAATCACAGATACGCAGTATTTT.

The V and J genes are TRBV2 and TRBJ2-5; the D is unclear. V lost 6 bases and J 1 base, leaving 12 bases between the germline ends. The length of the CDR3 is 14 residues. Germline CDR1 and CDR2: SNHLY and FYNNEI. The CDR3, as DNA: TGTGCCAGCAGACCCGAACGGAGCCAAGAGACCCAGTACTTC. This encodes CASRPERSQETQYF.

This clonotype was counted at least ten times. CDR3 protein: CASSDLVWGTQYF. CDR3 nucleotide sequence: TGTGCCAGCAGTGACTTAGTTTGGGGGACGCAGTATTTT. This chain connects TRBV6-4 to TRBJ2-3, with D perhaps being TRBD1 or TRBD2 (5 bases each). The germline V gene encodes CDR1 MRHNA and CDR2 SNTAGT. V was pared by 1 base and J by 9 bases, with 11 bases between. The CDR3 is 13 amino acids.

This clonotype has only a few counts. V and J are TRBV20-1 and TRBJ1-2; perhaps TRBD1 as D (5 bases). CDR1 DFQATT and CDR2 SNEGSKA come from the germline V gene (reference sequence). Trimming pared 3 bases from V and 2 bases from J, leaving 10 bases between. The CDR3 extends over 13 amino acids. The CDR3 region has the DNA TGCAGTGCTAGTATTAGGGGAAACTATGGCTACACCTTC. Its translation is CSASIRGNYGYTF.

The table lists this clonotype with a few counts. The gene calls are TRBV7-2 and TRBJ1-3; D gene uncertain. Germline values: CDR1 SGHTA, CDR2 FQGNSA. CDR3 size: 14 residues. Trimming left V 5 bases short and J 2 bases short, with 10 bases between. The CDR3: CASSRGRTGNTIYF. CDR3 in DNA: TGTGCCAGCAGCCGTGGACGGACTGGAAACACCATATATTTT.

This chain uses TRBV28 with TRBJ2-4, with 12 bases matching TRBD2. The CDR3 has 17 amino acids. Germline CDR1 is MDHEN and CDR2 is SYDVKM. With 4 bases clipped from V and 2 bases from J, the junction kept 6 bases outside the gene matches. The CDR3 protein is CASSWLLAGGTKNIQYF. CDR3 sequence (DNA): TGTGCCAGCAGTTGGTTACTAGCGGGAGGAACCAAAAACATTCAGTACTTC.

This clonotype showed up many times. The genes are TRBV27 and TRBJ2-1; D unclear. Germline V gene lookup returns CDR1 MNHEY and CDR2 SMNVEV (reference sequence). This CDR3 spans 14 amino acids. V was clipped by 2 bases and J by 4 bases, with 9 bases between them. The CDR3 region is CASSLGDLYNEQFF. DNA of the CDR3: TGTGCCAGCAGTTTAGGCGACTTATACAATGAGCAGTTCTTC.

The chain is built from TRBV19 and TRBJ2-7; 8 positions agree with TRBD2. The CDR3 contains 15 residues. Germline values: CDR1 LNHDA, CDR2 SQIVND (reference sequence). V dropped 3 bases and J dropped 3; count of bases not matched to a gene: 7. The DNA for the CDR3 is TGTGCCAGTAGTATCTTCCGGGCGGGAGGCTACGAGCAGTACTTC. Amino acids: CASSIFRAGGYEQYF.

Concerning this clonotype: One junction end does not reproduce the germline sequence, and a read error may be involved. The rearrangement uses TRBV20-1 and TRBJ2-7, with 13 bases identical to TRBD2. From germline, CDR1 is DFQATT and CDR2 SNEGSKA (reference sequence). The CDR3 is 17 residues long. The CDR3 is CSAIRRTSGSSSYKQYF. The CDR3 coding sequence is TGCAGTGCTATTCGGCGGACTAGCGGGAGTAGCTCCTACAAGCAGTACTTC.

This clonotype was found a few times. The CDR3 spells CASSLSGRGRYEQYF. The CDR3 bases are TGTGCCAGCAGTTTATCGGGCAGGGGGCGATACGAGCAGTACTTC. The V and J genes are TRBV28 and TRBJ2-7; TRBD1 agrees at 8 bases. With 1 base clipped from V and 4 bases from J, the junction kept 6 bases outside the gene matches. There are 15 residues in the CDR3. Looked up from germline, CDR1 is MDHEN and CDR2 is SYDVKM.

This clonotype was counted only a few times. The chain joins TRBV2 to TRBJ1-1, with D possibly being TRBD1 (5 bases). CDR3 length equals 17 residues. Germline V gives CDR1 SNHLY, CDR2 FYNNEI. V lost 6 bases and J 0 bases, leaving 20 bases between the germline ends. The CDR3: CASRIFLPGGLNTEAFF. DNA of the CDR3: TGTGCCAGCAGAATCTTCCTCCCGGGGGGGTTGAACACTGAAGCTTTCTTT.

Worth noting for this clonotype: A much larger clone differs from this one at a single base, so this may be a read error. Here the CDR3 DNA reads TGTGTCATCAGTGACGGGGGGACTAGCGGGAGACACGGTAATGAGCAGTTCTTC. This sequence encodes CVISDGGTSGRHGNEQFF. The V call is TRBV10-3, the J call TRBJ2-1; 14 bases fit TRBD2. Germline V gene sequence: CDR1 ENHRY, CDR2 SYGVKD. CDR3 length: 18 amino acids.

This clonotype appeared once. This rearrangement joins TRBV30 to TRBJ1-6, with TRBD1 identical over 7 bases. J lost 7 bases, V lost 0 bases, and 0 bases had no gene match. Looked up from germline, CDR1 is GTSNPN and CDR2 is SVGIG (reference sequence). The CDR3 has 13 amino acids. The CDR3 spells CAWSVQGNSPLHF. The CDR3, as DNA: TGTGCCTGGAGTGTACAGGGGAATTCACCCCTCCACTTT.

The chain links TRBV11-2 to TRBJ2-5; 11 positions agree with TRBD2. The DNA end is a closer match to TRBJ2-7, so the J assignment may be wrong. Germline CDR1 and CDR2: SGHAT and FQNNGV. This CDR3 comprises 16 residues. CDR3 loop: CASSAGLADFSYEQYF. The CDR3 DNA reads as TGTGCCAGCAGCGCGGGACTAGCGGATTTCTCCTACGAGCAGTACTTC.

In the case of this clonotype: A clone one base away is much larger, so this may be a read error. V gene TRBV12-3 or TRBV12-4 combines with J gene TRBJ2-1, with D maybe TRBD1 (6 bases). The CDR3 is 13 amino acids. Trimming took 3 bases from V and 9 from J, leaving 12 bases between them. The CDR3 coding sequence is TGTGCCAGCAGTTTGGGACAACCCAGTGAGCAGTTCTTC. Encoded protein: CASSLGQPSEQFF.

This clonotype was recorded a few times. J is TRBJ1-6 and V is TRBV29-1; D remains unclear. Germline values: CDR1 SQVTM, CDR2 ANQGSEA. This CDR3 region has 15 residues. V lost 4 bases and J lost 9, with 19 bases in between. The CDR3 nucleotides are TGCAGCGTTGCGTCCCGGGGAAGAGAGAGTTCACCCCTCCACTTT. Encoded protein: CSVASRGRESSPLHF. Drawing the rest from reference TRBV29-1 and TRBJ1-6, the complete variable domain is SAVISQKPSRDICQRGTSLTIQCQVDSQVTMMFWYRQQPGQSLTLIATANQGSEATYESGFVIDKFPISRPNLTFSTLTVSNMSPEDSSIYLCSVASRGRESSPLHFGNGTRLTVT.

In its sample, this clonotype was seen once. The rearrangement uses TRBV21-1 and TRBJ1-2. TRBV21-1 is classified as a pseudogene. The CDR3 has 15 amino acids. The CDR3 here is CASSDFRDFTEGYTF. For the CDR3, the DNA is TGTGCCAGCAGCGACTTCCGGGACTTTACAGAAGGCTACACCTTC.

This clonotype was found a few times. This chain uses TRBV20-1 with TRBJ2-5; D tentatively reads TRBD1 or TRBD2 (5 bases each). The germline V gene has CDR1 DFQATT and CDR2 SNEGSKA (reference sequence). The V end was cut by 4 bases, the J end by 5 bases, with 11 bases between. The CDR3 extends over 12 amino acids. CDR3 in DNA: TGCAGTGCTATCGGGACGCGCGAGACCCAGTACTTC. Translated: CSAIGTRETQYF.

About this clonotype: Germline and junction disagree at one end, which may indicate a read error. CDR3 DNA: TGTGCCAGCAGTGAGAGACAGGGGGCCTCCGGGGCCAACGTCCGGACTTTC. It specifies CASSERQGASGANVRTF. J is TRBJ2-6 and V is TRBV2, with 10 bases identical to TRBD1. The germline CDR1 and CDR2 sequences are SNHLY and FYNNEI. CDR3 length equals 17 residues.

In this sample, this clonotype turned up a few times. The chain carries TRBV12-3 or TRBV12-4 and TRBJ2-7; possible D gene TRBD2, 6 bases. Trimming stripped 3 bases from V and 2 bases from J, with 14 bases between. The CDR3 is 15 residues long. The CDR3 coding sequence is TGTGCCAGCAGTTTGGCGGGGTTGCGGACCTACGAGCAGTACTTC. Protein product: CASSLAGLRTYEQYF.